These T cell receptor beta chains were read from a single sample in a study of T-cell memory formation after mild COVID-19. MiXCR was run by TCRdb on the 5' RACE reads, yielding one entry per CDR3 protein. The sample lists 65,000 to 100,000 distinct CDR3 sequences; around 13% were seen once. The specimen was PBMCs or a T cell subset sorted from them (not recorded which). All receptors derive from a man in his late teens or twenties who had mild COVID-19 (a few samples of this study predate the infection). Cell type and time point are not known. Each CDR3 is given with its conserved first and last residue. D genes are given only for firm matches. Where a row states a size, it is once, few, many or the class of an expanded clone; other rows omit it.

TRBV15	TRBJ2-5	NA	TRBD2	CATSGWTSGGQKETQYF	TGTGCCACCAGCGGTTGGACTAGCGGGGGACAAAAAGAGACCCAGTACTTC
TRBV7-9	TRBJ2-5	NA	NA	CASSLDVLVETQYF	TGTGCCAGCAGCTTAGATGTCCTAGTAGAGACCCAGTACTTC
TRBV7-9	TRBJ1-1	many	TRBD1	CASSFGTGFLDTEAFF	TGTGCCAGCAGCTTCGGGACAGGTTTCTTGGACACTGAAGCTTTCTTT
TRBV20-1	TRBJ2-1	NA	TRBD2	CSARGSSSGGGNEQFF	TGCAGTGCTAGGGGATCTTCTAGCGGGGGGGGCAATGAGCAGTTCTTC
TRBV28	TRBJ2-1	NA	TRBD2	CASSFLELAGGTSYNEQFF	TGTGCCAGCAGTTTTTTGGAACTAGCGGGGGGAACGTCCTACAATGAGCAGTTCTTC
TRBV28	TRBJ2-1	few	NA	CASSLRLGGAGNEQFF	TGTGCCAGCAGTTTAAGGTTGGGGGGCGCGGGCAATGAGCAGTTCTTC
TRBV4-2	TRBJ1-1	few	NA	CASSQRGPGSPEAFF	TGTGCCAGCAGCCAACGGGGTCCCGGGAGTCCTGAAGCTTTCTTT
TRBV24-1	TRBJ2-5	few	NA	CATGQGGVPPETQYF	TGTGCCACCGGCCAGGGGGGGGTCCCCCCAGAGACCCAGTACTTC
TRBV3-1	TRBJ2-1	NA	NA	CASSQAAALGEQFF	TGTGCCAGCAGCCAAGCAGCGGCCCTAGGAGAGCAGTTCTTC
TRBV7-9	TRBJ1-4	NA	NA	CASSSTAQRKLFF	TGTGCCAGCAGCTCGACAGCCCAGAGAAAACTGTTTTTT
TRBV12-3/TRBV12-4	TRBJ1-2	NA	NA	CASNELGARGYGYTF	TGTGCCAGCAACGAGTTAGGGGCGCGGGGCTATGGCTACACCTTC
TRBV2	TRBJ2-3	NA	NA	CASRGGPHVTDTQYF	TGTGCCAGCAGGGGGGGACCCCATGTCACAGATACGCAGTATTTT
TRBV7-9	TRBJ1-6	many	NA	CASSLALGLAPSPLHF	TGTGCCAGCAGCTTAGCGCTTGGACTCGCTCCCTCACCCCTCCACTTT
TRBV29-1	TRBJ2-5	NA	NA	CSVEGGTQYF	TGCAGCGTTGAAGGGGGGACCCAGTACTTC
TRBV5-5	TRBJ1-4	few	NA	CASSFWRGRTNEKLFF	TGTGCCAGCAGCTTCTGGAGGGGGAGGACTAATGAAAAACTGTTTTTT
TRBV4-3	TRBJ1-1	NA	NA	CASSQDSLGDTEAFF	TGCGCCAGCAGCCAAGATTCATTAGGGGATACTGAAGCTTTCTTT
TRBV6-2/TRBV6-3	TRBJ2-1	many	TRBD1	CASRSTGTMSYNEQFF	TGTGCCAGCAGATCGACAGGGACCATGTCCTACAATGAGCAGTTCTTC
TRBV7-2	TRBJ2-3	NA	NA	CASSLSLEGDTQYF	TGTGCCAGCAGCTTGAGCCTAGAGGGAGATACGCAGTATTTT
TRBV7-9	TRBJ2-7	NA	NA	CASSLAMRVWEQYF	TGTGCCAGCAGCTTAGCGATGAGGGTTTGGGAGCAGTACTTC
TRBV29-1	TRBJ2-2	NA	NA	CSVISGELFF	TGCAGCGTTATCAGCGGGGAGCTGTTTTTT
TRBV10-3	TRBJ1-2	NA	NA	CAISESVPFGYTF	TGTGCCATCAGTGAGTCGGTGCCATTTGGCTACACCTTC
TRBV7-9	TRBJ2-1	few	TRBD1	CASSPPGQGINEQFF	TGTGCCAGCAGCCCCCCGGGACAGGGGATCAATGAGCAGTTCTTC
TRBV7-6	TRBJ2-1	NA	TRBD1	CASSPLPGTGYNEQFF	TGTGCCAGCAGCCCACTTCCTGGGACAGGGTACAATGAGCAGTTCTTC
TRBV7-2	TRBJ2-1	few	NA	CAVQGLGNEQFF	TGTGCCGTACAGGGTTTAGGCAATGAGCAGTTCTTC
TRBV7-2	TRBJ1-3	few	NA	CASSFPGRIGSGNTIYF	TGTGCCAGCAGCTTTCCGGGACGTATAGGCTCTGGAAACACCATATATTTT
TRBV7-9	TRBJ2-7	medium-sized	TRBD1	CASSTSRDSWFQQYF	TGTGCCAGCAGCACCAGCCGGGACAGTTGGTTTCAGCAGTACTTC
TRBV7-9	TRBJ2-7	few	NA	CASSLEDTYEQYF	TGTGCCAGCAGCTTAGAGGACACCTACGAGCAGTACTTC
TRBV5-5	TRBJ2-1	many	NA	CASSLAYEQFF	TGTGCCAGCAGCTTGGCCTATGAGCAGTTCTTC
TRBV7-9	TRBJ2-4	NA	NA	CASSLWASIQYF	TGTGCCAGCAGCTTATGGGCAAGCATTCAGTACTTC
TRBV6-1	TRBJ2-1	few	NA	CASSGTWDEQFF	TGTGCCAGCAGTGGGACCTGGGATGAGCAGTTCTTC
TRBV20-1	TRBJ1-5	few	TRBD1	CSAREGTGPYQPQHF	TGCAGTGCTAGAGAGGGGACAGGGCCGTATCAGCCCCAGCATTTT
TRBV9	TRBJ1-1	few	NA	CASSTRTNTEAFF	TGTGCCAGCAGCACCCGGACGAACACTGAAGCTTTCTTT
TRBV12-3/TRBV12-4	TRBJ1-4	few	NA	CASSLIPGKLFF	TGTGCCAGCAGCCTCATTCCCGGAAAACTGTTTTTT
TRBV9	TRBJ2-5	few	NA	CASSVAQGLGETQYF	TGTGCCAGCAGCGTAGCCCAGGGACTTGGAGAGACCCAGTACTTC